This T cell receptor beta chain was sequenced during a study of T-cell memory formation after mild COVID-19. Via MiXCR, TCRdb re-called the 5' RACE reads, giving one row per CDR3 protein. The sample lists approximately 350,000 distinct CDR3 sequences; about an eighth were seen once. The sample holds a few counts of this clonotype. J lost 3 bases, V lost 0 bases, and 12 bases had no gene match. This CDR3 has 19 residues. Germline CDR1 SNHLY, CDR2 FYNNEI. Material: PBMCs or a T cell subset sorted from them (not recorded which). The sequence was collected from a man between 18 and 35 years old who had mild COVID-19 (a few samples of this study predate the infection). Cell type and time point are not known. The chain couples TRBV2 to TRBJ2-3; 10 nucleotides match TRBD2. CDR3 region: CASSEAGLHELAGTDTQYF. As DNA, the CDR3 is TGTGCCAGCAGTGAAGCCGGCCTCCACGAACTAGCGGGGACAGATACGCAGTATTTT.